This is a list of T cell receptor beta chains from one sample in a study of sequential checkpoint blockade in melanoma. Assay: immunoSEQ multiplex PCR; the TCRdb copy retains only in-frame clones and omits some. In the table there are tens of thousands of clones, around 80% of which are singletons. This specimen was CD8+ T cells sorted from blood (inferred from file names), taken from a patient given nivolumab and ipilimumab in sequence. These receptors originate from a human donor with melanoma. Both conserved end residues are part of each CDR3. The D gene is left open where the match is weak. Expanded clones get a size class; other rows say once, few or many, or leave the size out.

J gene | clone size | V gene | D gene | CDR3 DNA | CDR3 protein
TRBJ2-7 | few | TRBV28 | TRBD2 | TGTGCCAGCAGTCCCAGGACTAGCGGGACCTCCTACGAGCAGTACTTC | CASSPRTSGTSYEQYF
TRBJ2-5 | - | TRBV11-1 | TRBD1 | TGTGCCAGCAACCGGGACAGGGGTCAAGAGACCCAGTACTTC | CASNRDRGQETQYF
TRBJ2-3 | - | TRBV4-1 | TRBD2 | TGCGCCAGCAGCCAAGATGGTCCGGGACTAGCGGGAGGGTGGGGTAAGGATACGCAGTATTTT | CASSQDGPGLAGGWGKDTQYF
TRBJ2-3 | medium-sized | TRBV18 | - | TGTGCCAGCTCATACGCGGGGCCCACAGATACGCAGTATTTT | CASSYAGPTDTQYF
TRBJ2-3 | once | TRBV6-5 | - | TGTGCCAGCAGTTACGTGGGGGGAGGCCCACAAGATACGCAGTATTTT | CASSYVGGGPQDTQYF
TRBJ1-6 | - | TRBV7-3 | - | TGTGCCAGCAGCTTCGGGACATATAATTCACCCCTCCACTTT | CASSFGTYNSPLHF
TRBJ1-1 | - | TRBV5-8 | TRBD1 | TGTGCCAGCAGCGTGGGACAGTCCTACACTGAAGCTTTCTTT | CASSVGQSYTEAFF
TRBJ2-7 | - | TRBV27 | TRBD1 | TGTGCCAGCAGTTTCCAAGGACAGGGGATCTACGAGCAGTACTTC | CASSFQGQGIYEQYF
TRBJ2-7 | - | TRBV4-3 | TRBD2 | TGCGCCAGCAGCCAAAAGCGGGACCCGGTGGGGGAGCAGTACTTC | CASSQKRDPVGEQYF
TRBJ2-7 | - | TRBV7-2 | TRBD2 | TGTGCCAGCAGCACCGGGCCTAGCGGGTACGAGCAGTACTTC | CASSTGPSGYEQYF
TRBJ2-5 | - | TRBV7-6 | TRBD2 | TGTGCCAGCAGCTCCAGCGGGAGTGGGGAGACCCAGTACTTC | CASSSSGSGETQYF
TRBJ1-1 | - | TRBV10-3 | - | TGTGCCATCAGTGAACAGGGTCTGGGGAACACTGAAGCTTTCTTT | CAISEQGLGNTEAFF
TRBJ1-2 | - | TRBV18 | TRBD1 | TGTGCCAGCTCACCGCAGGGGGCGTCCGGCTACACCTTC | CASSPQGASGYTF
TRBJ1-2 | - | TRBV7-8 | - | TGTGCCAGCAGCTTATTATGGGTCGGAGCTAACTATGGCTACACCTTC | CASSLLWVGANYGYTF
TRBJ2-1 | - | TRBV25-1 | TRBD2 | TGTGCCAGCACCCTGGGAGGGGTCTACAATGAGCAGTTCTTC | CASTLGGVYNEQFF
TRBJ1-1 | - | TRBV18 | - | TGTGCCAGCTCGCGGGACCCGATTGGCACTGAAGCTTTCTTT | CASSRDPIGTEAFF
TRBJ2-5 | once | TRBV12-1 | - | TGTGCCAGCAGCTCAACACTAGCGGGAGAGCAGGAGACCCAGTACTTC | CASSSTLAGEQETQYF
TRBJ2-7 | - | TRBV4-3 | TRBD2 | TGCGCCAGCAGCCAAGCGTCTAGCGGGAGTAGAGGCGAGCAGTACTTC | CASSQASSGSRGEQYF
TRBJ1-3 | - | TRBV23-1 | - | TGCGCCAGCAGTCAAGGGACTCACTCTGGAAACACCATATATTTT | CASSQGTHSGNTIYF
TRBJ1-1 | few | TRBV5-1 | - | TGCGCCAGCAGTTCTCAGGGCGGGGGCACTGAAGCTTTCTTT | CASSSQGGGTEAFF
TRBJ1-2 | - | TRBV7-2 | - | TGTGCCAGCAGATTGACAGGACTCAACTATGGCTACACCTTC | CASRLTGLNYGYTF
TRBJ2-2 | - | TRBV11-3 | TRBD1 | TGTGCCAGCAGCCCCGGGACAGGGAACACCGGGGAGCTGTTTTTT | CASSPGTGNTGELFF
TRBJ1-6 | - | TRBV6-1 | - | TGTGCCAGCACATCGGAGTATAATTCACCCCTCCACTTT | CASTSEYNSPLHF
TRBJ2-7 | - | TRBV6-1 | TRBD1 | TGTGCCAGCAGTGACCCGGGACAGCTGGGCGAGCAGTACTTC | CASSDPGQLGEQYF
TRBJ2-5 | - | TRBV7-2 | TRBD2 | TGTGCCAGCCAAAGGGGAGGGGTCGAGACCCAGTACTTC | CASQRGGVETQYF
TRBJ1-5 | - | TRBV6-5 | TRBD1 | TGTGCCAGCAGTTACGACAGGGGCAATCAGCCCCAGCATTTT | CASSYDRGNQPQHF
TRBJ1-1 | few | TRBV18 | - | TGTGCCAGCTCATATTTACAGAACACTGAAGCTTTCTTT | CASSYLQNTEAFF
TRBJ2-2 | - | TRBV7-9 | - | TGTGCCAGCAGCTTAGGGGGGCTTCACACCGGGGAGCTGTTTTTT | CASSLGGLHTGELFF
TRBJ2-2 | - | TRBV7-9 | TRBD2 | TGTGCCAGCAGGCGACAGGGACTAGCGGGACTCGGGGAGCTGTTTTTT | CASRRQGLAGLGELFF
TRBJ1-1 | - | TRBV29-1 | TRBD1 | TGCAGCGGTTCGGGACAGTTCAACACTGAAGCTTTCTTT | CSGSGQFNTEAFF
TRBJ1-1 | - | TRBV15 | - | TGTGCCACCAGCAGGAGGATGGCAGCACTGAACACTGAAGCTTTCTTT | CATSRRMAALNTEAFF
TRBJ2-1 | - | TRBV6-1 | - | TGTGCCAGCAGTTGGACTTCAGGCCGGTTCTTC | CASSWTSGRFF
TRBJ1-2 | - | TRBV19 | TRBD1 | TGTGCCAGTAGTATCCCGGGACAGGGCTGGGGCTACACCTTC | CASSIPGQGWGYTF
TRBJ1-5 | - | TRBV19 | TRBD1 | TGTGCCAGTAGGCCGACAGGGGGCCCGAATCAGCCCCAGCATTTT | CASRPTGGPNQPQHF
TRBJ2-7 | few | TRBV6-5 | - | TGTGCCAGCAGGAGCTCCGGGGGCTACGAGCAGTACTTC | CASRSSGGYEQYF
TRBJ2-1 | few | TRBV5-1 | - | TGCGCCAGCAGCCAGGACAGCAACAATGAGCAGTTCTTC | CASSQDSNNEQFF
TRBJ1-5 | - | TRBV27 | - | TGTGCCAGCAGTCTGGAGGGGAGCAATCAGCCCCAGCATTTT | CASSLEGSNQPQHF
TRBJ2-7 | - | TRBV28 | TRBD2 | TGTGCCAGCAGTTTATCCGGGACTAACGTGCAGTACTTC | CASSLSGTNVQYF
TRBJ2-2 | few | TRBV7-8 | TRBD2 | TGTGCCAGCAGCTTAGGTAGCGGGAGTGCCGGGGAGCTGTTTTTT | CASSLGSGSAGELFF